This T cell receptor (beta chain) came from a study of T cell repertoires in cytomegalovirus infection. Study-level information: It was recently identified HLA-C-restricted and well-studied HLA-B-restricted CMV epitopes that the study used. Carrying CMV and the relevant HLA type showed in public TCR beta signatures. Study outcomes and limitations: HLA-C-restricted CMV-specific TCR beta clonotypes were dominant in the ex vivo response.

A few counts support this clonotype. Its antigen is not known. The CDR3 contains 14 residues. The V gene end was trimmed by 5 bases and the J gene end by 6 bases; junction bases not matched to a gene: 5. Germline loops: CDR1 SGHVS, CDR2 FNYEAQ. TCRdb analysed the reads with MiXCR anew, one entry per CDR3 protein. The repertoire has fewer than 1,000,000 distinct CDR3 sequences, approximately 31% of them found once; the top ten carry about an eighth. V and J are TRBV7-6 and TRBJ1-5; 9 nucleotides match TRBD1. This TCR was recovered from a human donor in good health (CMV status not recorded). Some clones in this sample may be carry-over from other donors' samples. The input for sequencing was cultured CD8+ T cells from PBMCs, taken from culture after CMV antigen stimulation. The CDR3 reads CASSTQGAPQPQHF. CDR3 nucleotides: TGTGCCAGCAGCACACAGGGGGCCCCTCAGCCCCAGCATTTT.